Sequencing of this TCR beta chain was carried out in a study of cytomegalovirus exposure and HLA in healthy donors. The ends lost 0 bases at V and 4 bases at J; junction bases unmatched: 18. Germline V lookup: CDR1 MGHRA, CDR2 YSYEKL. The CDR3 has 19 residues. Study conclusions and caveats: TCR beta V- and J-gene trimming was later associated with a missense DCLRE1C variant. Later analysis found that TCR beta chains associated with HLA were more clonally expanded than other, equally common chains.

The PCR ran on 60 Vbeta and 13 Jbeta primers. Repertoires were generated with immunoSEQ multiplex PCR, while TCRdb's copy carries only in-frame clones and drops some. The profile shows some 120,000 clones, about 74% of them singletons. In regard to this clone: The antigen remains unidentified.

This receptor was taken from a woman in her 50s in good health and CMV-seropositive. The chain joins TRBV4-1 to TRBJ2-7; 7 bases match TRBD1. Specimen: PBMCs. The CDR3 loop reads CASSQEAHRGRAQSYEQYF. CDR3 in DNA: TGCGCCAGCAGCCAAGAAGCCCACAGGGGTCGGGCCCAATCGTACGAGCAGTACTTC.